The 18 T cell receptor beta chains below were found in one sample sequenced in a study of cytotoxic CD8 clonotypes in ibrutinib-treated CLL. TCRdb keeps only in-frame clones here, not all; method: immunoSEQ multiplex PCR. The table records about 140,000 clones, 80% to 95% of them present only once. Here the sequenced sample was PBMCs, taken after 12 months of ibrutinib treatment. The receptors derive from a human donor with chronic lymphocytic leukemia.

The chain carries TRBV28 and TRBJ2-5, with D possibly TRBD2 on 5 matching bases. This CDR3 has 13 amino acids. V lost 8 bases and J lost 9, with 19 bases in between. Germline CDR1 MDHEN, CDR2 SYDVKM. The CDR3 protein is CASGYKRAGAQYF. Here the CDR3 DNA reads TGTGCCAGCGGGTATAAGAGGGCCGGGGCCCAGTACTTC.

The chain recombines TRBV11-3 with TRBJ2-3; TRBD2 agrees at 10 bases. This CDR3 spans 18 amino acids. J gave up 3 bases and V 3 bases, and 12 bases lay outside the gene matches. Germline V gives CDR1 SGHNT, CDR2 YENEEA. In DNA, the CDR3 is TGTGCCAGCAGCTTGTCCCCCGGGCTAGCGGGAGAAACAGATACGCAGTATTTT. Translated, it gives CASSLSPGLAGETDTQYF. The full variable domain, rest sourced from reference TRBV11-3 and TRBJ2-3, is EAGVVQSPRYKIIEKKQPVAFWCNPISGHNTLYWYLQNLGQGPELLIRYENEEAVDDSQLPKDRFSAERLKGVDSTLKIQPAELGDSAVYLCASSLSPGLAGETDTQYFGPGTRLTVL.

V usage is TRBV7-9 and J usage is TRBJ1-1; D is undetermined. The CDR3 runs to 15 residues. V was trimmed by 10 bases and J by 2 bases, leaving 20 bases between them. Germline V CDR1 and CDR2: SEHNR, FQNEAQ (reference sequence). The CDR3 DNA sequence: TGTGCCATGATCCGGGCCATCGGTGGAAACACTGAAGCTTTCTTT. Protein: CAMIRAIGGNTEAFF.

This rearrangement joins TRBV29-1 to TRBJ2-1, with 8 bases that match TRBD2. Losses at the gene ends were 3 bases for V and 8 bases for J; bases not matched to a gene: 12. The CDR3 consists of 15 residues. Per germline, CDR1 SQVTM and CDR2 ANQGSEA. The CDR3: CSVEQPGLDPYEQFF. The CDR3 coding sequence is TGCAGCGTTGAGCAACCGGGACTAGACCCATATGAGCAGTTCTTC.

This sequence joins TRBV9 and TRBJ2-7; possible D gene TRBD2, 6 bases. V was shortened by 4 bases and J by 0 bases, with 14 bases between the two germline ends. From germline, CDR1 is SGDLS and CDR2 YYNGEE. The CDR3 is made up of 15 amino acids. CDR3 in amino acids: CASSLASESSYEQYF. DNA for the CDR3: TGTGCCAGCAGCCTGGCTAGCGAGTCCTCCTACGAGCAGTACTTC.

The CDR3 loop is CASSLNGGNTIYF. DNA for the CDR3: TGTGCCAGCAGCTTGAACGGAGGAAACACCATATATTTT. V usage is TRBV5-4 and J usage is TRBJ1-3; D is uncertain. Trimming removed 1 base at V and 4 bases at J, with 6 bases between. CDR1 and CDR2 from the germline V gene are SGHNT and YYREEE (reference sequence). The CDR3 contains 13 residues.

The chain joins TRBV6-5 to TRBJ2-1, with 12 bases that match TRBD2. CDR1 is MNHEY, CDR2 SVGAGI, per germline. The CDR3 length is 16 residues. With V trimmed by 4 bases and J by 10 bases, 11 bases remained unmatched. The CDR3 region is CASSSPTSGRLREQFF. The DNA for the CDR3 is TGTGCCAGCAGTTCCCCGACTAGCGGGAGACTACGCGAGCAGTTCTTC.

The V call is TRBV6-6, the J call TRBJ2-7; 9 bases line up with TRBD2. CDR1 is MNHNY, CDR2 SVGAGI, per germline (reference sequence). This CDR3 spans 15 amino acids. The trim removed 7 bases at V and 3 bases at J, leaving 10 bases unmatched. The CDR3 loop is CASKNPASGDYEQYF. The CDR3 DNA reads TGTGCCAGCAAAAACCCCGCTAGCGGGGACTACGAGCAGTACTTC.

The gene calls are TRBV2 and TRBJ2-4; tentatively, D is TRBD2 (6 bases). Per the germline V gene, CDR1 is SNHLY and CDR2 is FYNNEI. The CDR3 totals 16 residues. Trimming cost V 1 base and J 5 bases, with 15 bases left between them. The CDR3 DNA follows: TGTGCCAGCAGTGAAGGGCAGGGAGGTGGTCAAAACATTCAGTACTTC. This gives the protein CASSEGQGGGQNIQYF.

The chain joins TRBV7-3 to TRBJ1-2; tentatively, D is TRBD1 (6 bases). In germline, CDR1 is SGHTA, CDR2 FQGTGA. CDR3 length equals 14 residues. Deletions cut 5 bases from V and 3 bases from J, with 13 bases between. CDR3 amino acids: CASSPQGGDYGYTF. The CDR3 nucleotides are TGTGCCAGCAGCCCACAGGGAGGAGACTATGGCTACACCTTC.

The chain carries TRBV19 and TRBJ2-7; possible D gene TRBD2, 6 bases. The V gene lost 4 bases and the J gene lost 3 bases, with 16 bases spanning the gap. This CDR3 is 15 amino acids long. The V gene's germline CDR1 is LNHDA and CDR2 SQIVND (reference sequence). Written as DNA, the CDR3 is TGTGCCAGTAGTACCCGGGGACTGGGAGGCTACGAGCAGTACTTC. Protein: CASSTRGLGGYEQYF.

The V and J genes are TRBV4-3 and TRBJ2-6, with 10 bases that match TRBD1. V shed 1 base and J 8 bases; nucleotides not matched to a gene: 5. Germline CDR1 is LGHNA and CDR2 is YSLEER. CDR3 size: 16 residues. CDR3 nucleotides: TGCGCCAGCAGCCAAGTCGGGACAGGGGTGTCCAACGTCCTGACTTTC. The encoded protein is CASSQVGTGVSNVLTF.

V gene TRBV4-1 combines with J gene TRBJ1-1; 10 bases are shared with TRBD1. Trimming took 1 base from V and 3 from J; bases not matched to a gene: 14. Germline assignment: CDR1 MGHRA and CDR2 YSYEKL. The CDR3 is 19 residues long. The CDR3 DNA reads TGCGCCAGCAGCCAAGGAAAGTTACGGACAGGGGGGGAACACACTGAAGCTTTCTTT. This translates into CASSQGKLRTGGEHTEAFF.

The chain carries TRBV11-3 and TRBJ2-7, with D perhaps TRBD1 or TRBD2 (6 bases each). The CDR3 spans 15 residues. V dropped 0 bases and J dropped 7 bases, with 16 bases sitting between them. Germline V gene data show CDR1 as SGHNT and CDR2 as YENEEA. The CDR3 loop reads CASSLEPGAMEEQYF. CDR3 nucleotides: TGTGCCAGCAGCTTAGAGCCGGGGGCGATGGAAGAGCAGTACTTC.

The chain recombines TRBV11-2 with TRBJ2-1; 14 positions match TRBD2. Germline CDR1 is SGHAT and CDR2 is FQNNGV. This CDR3 contains 18 residues. The V segment lost 2 bases and the J segment 7 bases; nucleotides outside the gene matches: 10. The CDR3 spells CASSLSPATSGRGNEQFF. CDR3 DNA sequence: TGTGCCAGCAGCTTATCCCCCGCGACTAGCGGGAGGGGTAATGAGCAGTTCTTC.

The chain has TRBV9 and TRBJ2-3; TRBD2 aligns across 9 bases. Trimming cost V 0 bases and J 6 bases; bases outside gene matches: 8. This CDR3 has 16 residues. The germline V gene has CDR1 SGDLS and CDR2 YYNGEE. CDR3 residues: CASSVVQAGGWDTQYF. The CDR3 coding sequence is TGTGCCAGCAGCGTAGTTCAAGCGGGAGGCTGGGATACGCAGTATTTT.

The chain links TRBV28 to TRBJ2-3, with 8 bases fitting TRBD1. This CDR3 is 13 amino acids long. From germline, CDR1 is MDHEN and CDR2 SYDVKM. V was clipped by 9 bases and J by 4 bases; unmatched bases: 6. As DNA, the CDR3 is TGTGCCAGTCTTAAGACAGGGGCAGATACGCAGTATTTT. It translates to CASLKTGADTQYF.

V gene TRBV6-5 combines with J gene TRBJ2-7, with 7 bases matching TRBD1. The germline CDR1 and CDR2 sequences are MNHEY and SVGAGI. After removal of 6 bases from V and 5 bases from J, the junction contained 7 bases not matched to a gene. This CDR3 region has 13 residues. CDR3 nucleotide sequence: TGTGCCAGCAGAAAACCGACAGGGAACGAGCAGTACTTC. This encodes CASRKPTGNEQYF.